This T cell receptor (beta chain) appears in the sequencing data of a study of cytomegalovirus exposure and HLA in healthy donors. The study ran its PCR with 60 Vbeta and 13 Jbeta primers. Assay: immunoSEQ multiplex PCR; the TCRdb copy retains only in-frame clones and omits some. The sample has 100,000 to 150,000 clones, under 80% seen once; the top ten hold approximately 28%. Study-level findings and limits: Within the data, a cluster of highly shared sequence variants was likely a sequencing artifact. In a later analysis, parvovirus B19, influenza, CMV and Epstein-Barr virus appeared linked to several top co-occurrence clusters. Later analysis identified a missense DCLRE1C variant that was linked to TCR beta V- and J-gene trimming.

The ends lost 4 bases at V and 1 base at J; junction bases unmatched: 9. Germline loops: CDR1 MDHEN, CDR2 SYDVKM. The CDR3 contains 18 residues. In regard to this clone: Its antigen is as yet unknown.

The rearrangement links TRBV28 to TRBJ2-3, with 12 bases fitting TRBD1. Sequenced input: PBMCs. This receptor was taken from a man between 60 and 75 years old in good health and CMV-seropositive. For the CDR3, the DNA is TGTGCCAGCAGTTCCCAGCCGGGACAGGGGGCCGGCACAGATACGCAGTATTTT. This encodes CASSSQPGQGAGTDTQYF.